Below are 30 T cell receptor beta chains sequenced from a single sample in a study of identical twins. TCRdb recomputed calls from the 5' RACE reads with MiXCR, one row per CDR3 protein. The table has hundreds of thousands of distinct CDR3 sequences, more than 9% seen once. This sample was shared with a second study, whose subject was yellow fever vaccine responses in identical twins.

The material sequenced was PBMCs. The receptors here all came from a woman under 30 in good health.

The chain links TRBV10-3 to TRBJ1-2, with 9 bases that match TRBD1. This CDR3 region has 17 residues. Germline V CDR1 and CDR2: ENHRY, SYGVKD. V was clipped by 3 bases and J by 1 base; unmatched bases: 9. CDR3 DNA: TGTGCCATCAGTGATCTCCGGGACAGGGAAAATAACTATGGCTACACCTTC. It specifies CAISDLRDRENNYGYTF.

In its sample, this clonotype was seen a few times. V usage is TRBV10-3 and J usage is TRBJ1-2, with D uncertain. Germline-derived CDR1 and CDR2 are ENHRY and SYGVKD. V was clipped by 6 bases and J by 6 bases, with 14 bases between them. The CDR3 runs to 13 residues. The CDR3 here is CAISQDPFDGYTF. CDR3 DNA sequence: TGTGCCATCAGCCAGGACCCCTTTGATGGCTACACCTTC.

V is TRBV10-2 and J is TRBJ2-5; either TRBD1 or TRBD2 may supply D (5 bases each). Germline V gene data show CDR1 as WSHSY and CDR2 as SAAADI. This CDR3 spans 15 amino acids. Trimming took off 0 bases at V and 5 bases at J, with 13 bases between the two ends. CDR3 amino acids: CASSESGGAFETQYF. DNA of the CDR3: TGCGCCAGCAGTGAGTCTGGGGGAGCTTTTGAGACCCAGTACTTC.

This sequence joins TRBV3-1 and TRBJ1-1; possibly TRBD1 for D (6 bases). V lost 0 bases, J lost 10 bases, and 12 bases lay in between. Germline V gene data show CDR1 as LGHDT and CDR2 as YNNKEL (reference sequence). The CDR3 contains 13 residues. The CDR3 sequence is CASSQEGAPGAFF. Here the CDR3 DNA reads TGTGCCAGCAGCCAAGAGGGGGCCCCAGGAGCTTTCTTT.

There are a few counts of this clonotype. This chain uses TRBV12-3 or TRBV12-4 with TRBJ2-3, with D unresolved. Trimming stripped 3 bases from V and 4 bases from J, with 14 bases between. The CDR3 loop spans 15 amino acids. The CDR3 DNA reads TGTGCCAGCAGTTTTGGTAGGACCTGGGCAGATACGCAGTATTTT. Translated, it gives CASSFGRTWADTQYF.

This clonotype was seen repeatedly, ten times or more. The V and J genes are TRBV5-6 and TRBJ2-7, with D maybe TRBD1 (6 bases). CDR1 is SGHDT and CDR2 is YYEEEE in the germline V gene. V lost 2 bases, J lost 2 bases, and 14 bases lay in between. This CDR3 contains 15 residues. CDR3 sequence reads: CASSFRHGGPYEQYF. CDR3 nucleotides: TGTGCCAGCAGCTTTAGGCATGGGGGCCCCTACGAGCAGTACTTC.

This clonotype has only one observation. The chain employs TRBV7-6 and TRBJ2-2; 10 nucleotides line up with TRBD2. CDR1 and CDR2 (germline): SGHVS, FNYEAQ. V was pared by 2 bases and J by 2 bases, with 5 bases of the junction left unmatched. The CDR3 has 17 amino acids. CDR3: CASSLISGGFNTGELFF. CDR3 DNA sequence: TGTGCCAGCAGCTTAATTAGCGGGGGGTTTAACACCGGGGAGCTGTTTTTT.

This clonotype was observed at least ten times. This chain links TRBV20-1 with TRBJ2-7, with TRBD2 identical over 8 bases. Germline CDR1 and CDR2: DFQATT and SNEGSKA (reference sequence). After removal of 3 bases from V and 7 bases from J, the junction contained 8 bases not matched to a gene. The CDR3 is 13 amino acids. The CDR3 DNA reads as TGCAGTGCTAGGGCCCAGCGGGAGTGGGAGCAGTACTTC. Amino acids: CSARAQREWEQYF.

The rearrangement links TRBV27 to TRBJ1-1, with D possibly TRBD1 on 6 matching bases. V lost 6 bases and J 0 bases, leaving 14 bases between the germline ends. The germline gives CDR1 MNHEY, CDR2 SMNVEV (reference sequence). The CDR3 length is 15 residues. The CDR3, as DNA: TGTGCCAGCAGAAAGGACAGCTTAATGAACACTGAAGCTTTCTTT. This codes for CASRKDSLMNTEAFF.

This clonotype was picked up a small number of times. The genes are TRBV5-1 and TRBJ2-5; 7 nucleotides match TRBD2. Germline V lookup: CDR1 SGHRS, CDR2 YFSETQ. This CDR3 spans 14 amino acids. The J segment lost 5 bases and the V segment lost 9 bases, leaving 13 bases of the junction unmatched. The DNA for the CDR3 is TGCGCCACAGCCGCGGGAGCGGGATTGGAGACCCAGTACTTC. Amino acid sequence: CATAAGAGLETQYF.

The J gene is TRBJ1-1, the V gene TRBV12-3 or TRBV12-4; D gene unclear. CDR3 length: 12 amino acids. Trimming removed 4 bases at V and 7 bases at J, with 10 bases between. This chain's CDR3 is CASSSTLYEAFF. DNA for the CDR3: TGTGCCAGCAGTTCCACTCTCTATGAAGCTTTCTTT.

This clonotype was seen a single time. The V and J genes are TRBV7-3 and TRBJ2-3; possibly TRBD2 for D (5 bases). V lost 5 bases and J 4 bases, leaving 19 bases between the germline ends. This CDR3 is built from 16 residues. CDR1 SGHTA and CDR2 FQGTGA come from the germline V gene. DNA for the CDR3: TGTGCCAGCAGCCCTACTAGTTTGGTTTGGGCAGATACGCAGTATTTT. Its translation is CASSPTSLVWADTQYF.

In its sample, this clonotype was seen a few times. The chain couples TRBV20-1 to TRBJ1-4; tentatively, D is TRBD1 (6 bases). The CDR3 covers 15 residues. Germline CDR1 reads DFQATT; CDR2 reads SNEGSKA (reference sequence). Trimming pared 4 bases from V and 8 bases from J, leaving 20 bases between. The chain's CDR3 is CSANSGQTGGEKLFF. The CDR3 nucleotides are TGCAGTGCTAACAGCGGACAGACCGGTGGGGAAAAACTGTTTTTT.

This clonotype appeared a few times. The chain carries TRBV10-3 and TRBJ1-6; 7 nucleotides align to TRBD1. This CDR3 has 13 amino acids. CDR1 ENHRY and CDR2 SYGVKD come from the germline V gene. Losses at the gene ends were 11 bases for V and 8 bases for J; bases not matched to a gene: 9. CDR3 DNA: TGTGCCCTTCGACAGGGTTGGGATTCACCCCTCCACTTT. Its protein is CALRQGWDSPLHF.

The chain carries TRBV10-3 and TRBJ1-5, with 8 bases that match TRBD1. CDR3 length: 18 amino acids. CDR1 is ENHRY, CDR2 SYGVKD, per germline. The J segment lost 1 base and the V segment lost 2 bases, leaving 10 bases of the junction unmatched. CDR3 sequence reads: CAISEEGIDRGSNQPQHF. The CDR3 coding sequence is TGTGCCATCAGTGAGGAGGGAATAGACAGGGGAAGCAATCAGCCCCAGCATTTT.

This clonotype was seen ten or more times. This chain joins TRBV12-3 or TRBV12-4 and TRBJ2-2; D is unclear. This CDR3 spans 12 amino acids. Trimming removed 9 bases from V and 3 bases from J, with 8 bases in between. CDR3 loop: CARPTYTGELFF. The DNA for the CDR3 is TGTGCCAGACCAACATACACCGGGGAGCTGTTTTTT.

The rearrangement uses TRBV11-2 and TRBJ2-1, with 13 bases identical to TRBD2. There are 17 residues in the CDR3. Germline trimming cut 0 bases from V and 12 bases from J; bases unmatched to any gene: 11. The germline CDR1 and CDR2 sequences are SGHAT and FQNNGV. The chain's CDR3 is CASSLDPEWTSGGWQFF. CDR3 coding DNA: TGTGCCAGCAGCTTAGATCCCGAATGGACTAGCGGGGGCTGGCAGTTCTTC.

Comments on this clonotype: At one boundary the junction diverges from the germline segment, which might be a read error. The gene calls are TRBV28 and TRBJ2-1, with D perhaps given as TRBD1 or TRBD2 (5 bases each). CDR3 size: 14 residues. Looked up from germline, CDR1 is MDHEN and CDR2 is SYDVKM. The CDR3 region has the DNA TGTGCCAGCATCACCGGGACGGAATACAATGAACAGTTCTTC. The encoded protein is CASITGTEYNEQFF.

The chain joins TRBV6-1 to TRBJ2-5; a weak D match, TRBD2 (5 bases). CDR3 length equals 13 residues. Trimming shortened V by 6 bases and J by 5 bases, and 13 bases separated the two germline ends. Germline V gene sequence: CDR1 MNHNS, CDR2 SASEGT. CDR3: CASRWAPGETQYF. The CDR3 coding sequence is TGTGCCAGCAGATGGGCCCCGGGGGAGACCCAGTACTTC.

There are a few counts of this clonotype. The chain carries TRBV2 and TRBJ1-2; 11 bases are a match to TRBD1. Germline trimming cut 6 bases from V and 4 bases from J; bases unmatched to any gene: 4. Germline-derived CDR1 and CDR2 are SNHLY and FYNNEI. This CDR3 has 14 amino acids. This chain's CDR3 is CASSDGQGAYGYTF. As DNA, the CDR3 is TGTGCCAGCAGCGACGGACAGGGGGCCTATGGCTACACCTTC.

A few counts support this clonotype. V usage is TRBV20-1 and J usage is TRBJ1-6; no firm D call. The germline V gene has CDR1 DFQATT and CDR2 SNEGSKA (reference sequence). Trimming shortened V by 4 bases and J by 15 bases, and 22 bases separated the two germline ends. The CDR3 runs to 14 residues. The CDR3 sequence is CSATPQSSSSHLHF. The CDR3 DNA reads as TGCAGTGCTACCCCCCAGAGCTCAAGTAGTCACCTCCACTTT.

This chain uses TRBV19 with TRBJ2-3; TRBD1 aligns across 9 bases. From germline, CDR1 is LNHDA and CDR2 SQIVND (reference sequence). The ends lost 7 bases at V and 3 bases at J; junction bases unmatched: 8. This CDR3 region has 15 residues. This CDR3 is CASTPRDRVTDTQYF. The CDR3 DNA is TGTGCCAGTACCCCCCGGGACAGGGTGACAGATACGCAGTATTTT.

The sample holds a few counts of this clonotype. The chain is built from TRBV4-1 and TRBJ2-7; tentatively, D is TRBD2 (7 bases). The CDR3 covers 17 residues. V was cut by 1 base and J by 3 bases, with 19 bases left in between. From germline, CDR1 is MGHRA and CDR2 YSYEKL. The CDR3 region is CASSQVLSGGDFYEQYV. The CDR3 DNA is TGCGCCAGCAGCCAAGTATTATCGGGGGGCGATTTCTACGAGCAGTACGTC.

In regard to this clonotype: With a much larger clone just one base away, this may be a read error. This rearrangement joins TRBV20-1 to TRBJ2-2; possible D gene TRBD2, 6 bases. Germline V lookup: CDR1 DFQATT, CDR2 SNEGSKA (reference sequence). This CDR3 spans 14 amino acids. The CDR3: CSARDLATTGELVF. In DNA, the CDR3 is TGCAGTGCTAGAGACCTAGCGACCACCGGGGAGCTGGTTTTT.

This clonotype showed up just a few times. This sequence joins TRBV7-8 and TRBJ2-3; tentatively, D is TRBD2 (6 bases). V was pared by 4 bases and J by 2 bases, with 25 bases between. The length of the CDR3 is 19 residues. Germline assignment: CDR1 SGHVS and CDR2 FQNEAQ. The CDR3: CASSSPLPGLPSSTDTQYF. As DNA, the CDR3 is TGTGCCAGCAGCTCGCCACTCCCGGGACTCCCCTCCTCCACAGATACGCAGTATTTT.

This clonotype appeared many times. The chain employs TRBV5-1 and TRBJ2-7; D assignment may be TRBD1 or TRBD2 (6 bases each). The CDR3 loop spans 14 amino acids. Between the trimmed V and J ends, which lost 5 bases and 3 bases, there was a span of 15 bases. Germline V lookup: CDR1 SGHRS, CDR2 YFSETQ. This CDR3 is CASRRGEGGYEQYV. The DNA for the CDR3 is TGCGCCAGCAGGAGGGGTGAGGGGGGCTACGAGCAGTACGTC.

The chain has TRBV5-1 and TRBJ2-1, with 10 bases lining up with TRBD1. CDR3 length: 15 amino acids. Germline values: CDR1 SGHRS, CDR2 YFSETQ. With V trimmed by 5 bases and J by 4 bases, 6 bases remained unmatched. The CDR3 loop reads CASRSGQGSYNEQFF. CDR3 nucleotide sequence: TGCGCCAGCAGATCGGGACAGGGGTCATACAATGAGCAGTTCTTC.

The rearrangement uses TRBV7-8 and TRBJ2-5, with a weak D call TRBD2 (6 bases). V was cut by 1 base and J by 2 bases, with 14 bases left in between. Germline V gene sequence: CDR1 SGHVS, CDR2 FQNEAQ. The CDR3 contains 16 residues. For the CDR3, the DNA is TGTGCCAGCAGCTTAGGGCCCTCGGGACTGCAAGAGACCCAGTACTTC. Protein sequence: CASSLGPSGLQETQYF. The full variable domain, with the rest looked up from reference TRBV7-8 and TRBJ2-5, is GAGVSQSPRYKVAKRGQDVALRCDPISGHVSLFWYQQALGQGPEFLTYFQNEAQLDKSGLPSDRFFAERPEGSVSTLKIQRTQQEDSAVYLCASSLGPSGLQETQYFGPGTRLLVL.

A few counts support this clonotype. The genes are TRBV6-1 and TRBJ1-5; D may be TRBD1 (6 bases). The CDR3 length is 16 residues. The V and J ends lost 2 bases and 3 bases respectively, with 14 bases between them. The V gene's germline CDR1 is MNHNS and CDR2 SASEGT. CDR3 loop: CASSEILNRANQPQHF. CDR3 sequence (DNA): TGTGCCAGCAGTGAAATCCTTAACAGGGCCAATCAGCCCCAGCATTTT.

The chain couples TRBV28 to TRBJ2-7; D may be TRBD2 (7 bases). Germline loops: CDR1 MDHEN, CDR2 SYDVKM. V was shortened by 2 bases and J by 7 bases, with 15 bases between the two germline ends. This CDR3 is built from 14 residues. CDR3 in DNA: TGTGCCAGCAGTTTAACAGGGAGGGTTGAAGAGCAGTACGTC. This encodes CASSLTGRVEEQYV.